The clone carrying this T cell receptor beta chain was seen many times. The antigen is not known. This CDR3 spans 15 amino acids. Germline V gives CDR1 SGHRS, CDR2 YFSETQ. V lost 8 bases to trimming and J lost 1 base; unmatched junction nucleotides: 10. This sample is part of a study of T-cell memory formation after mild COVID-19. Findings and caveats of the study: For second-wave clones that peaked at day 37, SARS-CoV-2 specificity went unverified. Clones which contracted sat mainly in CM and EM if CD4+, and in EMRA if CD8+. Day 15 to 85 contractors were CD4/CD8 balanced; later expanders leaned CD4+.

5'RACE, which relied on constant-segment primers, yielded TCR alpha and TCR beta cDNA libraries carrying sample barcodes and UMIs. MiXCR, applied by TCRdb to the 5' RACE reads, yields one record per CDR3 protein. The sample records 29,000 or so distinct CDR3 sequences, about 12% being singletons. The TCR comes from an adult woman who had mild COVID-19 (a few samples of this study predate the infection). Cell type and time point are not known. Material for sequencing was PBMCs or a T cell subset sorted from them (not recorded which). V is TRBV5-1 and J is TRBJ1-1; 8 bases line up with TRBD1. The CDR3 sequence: CASFAQGARNTEAFF. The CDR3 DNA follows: TGCGCCAGTTTTGCCCAGGGGGCGCGGAACACTGAAGCTTTCTTT.